Following are 7 T cell receptor beta chains from one sample sequenced in a study of T-cell reconstitution after alpha-beta-depleted transplantation in children. Using unique molecular identifiers, the investigators prepared the TCRbeta library. TCRdb itself ran the PCR reads through MiXCR, one entry per CDR3 protein. The table lists about 370,000 distinct CDR3 sequences, roughly 20% of them singletons. Here the sequenced sample was PBMCs from the stem cell graft donor, taken from the stem cell graft. The receptor source for this set is a human donor who donated a stem cell graft to a child with acute myeloid leukemia.

The CDR3 sequence is CASSVLPHYGELFF. DNA of the CDR3: TGTGCCAGCAGTGTCCTACCTCACTATGGGGAGCTGTTTTTT. The V and J genes are TRBV2 and TRBJ2-2; D is uncertain. Germline V lookup: CDR1 SNHLY, CDR2 FYNNEI. This CDR3 comprises 14 residues. V lost 4 bases to trimming and J lost 8 bases, with 14 bases between them.

In this sample, this clonotype turned up many times. The rearrangement uses TRBV20-1 and TRBJ1-5; possible D gene TRBD1, 5 bases. The CDR3 spans 13 residues. Trimming cost V 6 bases and J 8 bases, with 17 bases left between them. CDR1 and CDR2 from the germline V gene are DFQATT and SNEGSKA (reference sequence). CDR3 region: CSAQRGFAEPQHF. The CDR3 bases are TGCAGTGCCCAACGGGGCTTTGCTGAGCCCCAGCATTTT.

This clonotype was observed at least ten times. The chain employs TRBV29-1 and TRBJ1-1; D not certain. Germline V lookup: CDR1 SQVTM, CDR2 ANQGSEA. V shed 7 bases and J shed 1 base, with 16 bases lying between them. The CDR3 is made up of 14 amino acids. The CDR3 spells CSALDGVGNTEAFF. The CDR3 DNA reads TGCAGCGCCCTGGACGGCGTCGGGAACACTGAAGCTTTCTTT.

This clonotype has more than one count but fewer than ten. The rearrangement joins TRBV4-1 to TRBJ2-5; D may match TRBD1 or TRBD2 (6 bases each). Germline lookup yields CDR1 MGHRA and CDR2 YSYEKL. V lost 1 base and J 5 bases, leaving 17 bases between the germline ends. The CDR3 extends over 16 amino acids. The CDR3 here is CASSQGGAGVQETQYF. CDR3 DNA sequence: TGCGCCAGCAGCCAAGGGGGGGCAGGGGTTCAGGAGACCCAGTACTTC.

CDR3 sequence reads: CASSPRRNGYEQYF. The CDR3 DNA follows: TGTGCCAGCAGCCCTAGGAGGAACGGGTACGAGCAGTACTTC. This chain connects TRBV7-9 to TRBJ2-7; the D gene is possibly TRBD2 (5 bases). The CDR3 runs 14 residues. The V end was cut by 5 bases, the J end by 4 bases, with 15 bases between. Germline-derived CDR1 and CDR2 are SEHNR and FQNEAQ (reference sequence). Combining the CDR3 with reference TRBV7-9 and TRBJ2-7 gives the whole variable domain DTGVSQNPRHKITKRGQNVTFRCDPISEHNRLYWYRQTLGQGPEFLTYFQNEAQLEKSRLLSDRFSAERPKGSFSTLEIQRTEQGDSAMYLCASSPRRNGYEQYFGPGTRLTVT.

This chain uses TRBV20-1 with TRBJ1-2; D ambiguous. V lost 3 bases, J lost 0 bases, and 14 bases lay in between. The CDR3 is 15 amino acids. The germline CDR1 and CDR2 sequences are DFQATT and SNEGSKA (reference sequence). CDR3 DNA: TGCAGTGCTAGCCTACAATCGGGGTCTAACTATGGCTACACCTTC. Its translation is CSASLQSGSNYGYTF.

This clonotype was observed at least ten times. The rearrangement links TRBV20-1 to TRBJ2-3; 11 nucleotides match TRBD1. The CDR3 length is 14 residues. The germline V gene has CDR1 DFQATT and CDR2 SNEGSKA (reference sequence). V shed 3 bases and J 5 bases; nucleotides not matched to a gene: 4. The CDR3 region is CSARDRGRIDTQYF. CDR3 coding DNA: TGCAGTGCTAGGGACAGGGGGCGGATAGATACGCAGTATTTT.